These 10 T cell receptor beta chains were sequenced from one sample in a study of graft-versus-host responses after intestinal transplantation. Their cognate antigens are unknown. Method: immunoSEQ multiplex PCR; TCRdb's copy keeps in-frame clones and lacks some. The sample shows about 93,000 clones, 80% to 95% of them seen only once. The specimen comprised unstimulated CD8+ T cells sorted from spleen or lymph node cells, sampled before intestinal transplant. These receptors were collected from a human donor who received an intestinal transplant.

The chain combines TRBV7-8 with TRBJ2-7; D uncertain. The CDR3 extends over 12 amino acids. Germline V gives CDR1 SGHVS, CDR2 FQNEAQ. V was shortened by 6 bases and J by 1 base, with 7 bases between the two germline ends. The CDR3 is CASSPQSYEQYF. CDR3 bases: TGTGCCAGCAGTCCCCAATCCTACGAGCAGTACTTC.

This clone was counted a single time. This rearrangement joins TRBV4-2 to TRBJ2-7; D gene ambiguous. This CDR3 has 13 residues. The germline V gene encodes CDR1 LGHNA and CDR2 YNFKEQ. V was clipped by 2 bases and J by 1 base, with 6 bases between them. The CDR3 DNA is TGTGCCAGCAGCCAAACTCGATCCTACGAGCAGTACTTC. Amino acid sequence: CASSQTRSYEQYF.

The count of this clone is one. This chain connects TRBV9 to TRBJ2-2; 10 nucleotides line up with TRBD1. CDR1 and CDR2 from the germline V gene are SGDLS and YYNGEE. The CDR3 length is 16 residues. V gave up 6 bases and J gave up 3 bases; unmatched junction bases: 8. The DNA of the CDR3 is TGTGCCAGCACCGAAGTAGACAGGGGGCACACCGGGGAGCTGTTTTTT. Residues: CASTEVDRGHTGELFF.

This clone came up a few times. CDR3 sequence: CASSADRFYGYTF. The CDR3 DNA reads TGTGCCAGCAGTGCGGACAGGTTCTATGGCTACACCTTC. The chain has TRBV7-9 and TRBJ1-2, with 7 nucleotides matching TRBD1. There are 13 residues in the CDR3. V was clipped by 6 bases and J by 4 bases; unmatched bases: 5. CDR1 is SEHNR and CDR2 is FQNEAQ in the germline V gene (reference sequence).

The gene calls are TRBV9 and TRBJ2-2; possible D gene TRBD1, 5 bases. With 3 bases removed from V and 6 bases from J, the gap between germline ends came to 15 bases. The CDR3 totals 15 residues. Germline values: CDR1 SGDLS, CDR2 YYNGEE. The CDR3, as DNA: TGTGCCAGCAGCGCGCCGACAGACCTGGCCGGGGAGCTGTTTTTT. This encodes CASSAPTDLAGELFF.

On this clone: The conserved closing phenylalanine or tryptophan is absent in this CDR3, likely reflecting a read error. V usage is TRBV2 and J usage is TRBJ1-1; D might be TRBD1 (5 bases). The CDR3 extends over 12 amino acids. V was cut by 7 bases and J by 5 bases, with 11 bases left in between. From germline, CDR1 is SNHLY and CDR2 FYNNEI. The DNA of the CDR3 is TGTGCCAGCAAGGTCAGGGTGACTGAAGCTTTCCTT. Protein: CASKVRVTEAFL.

This clone has a single count. The gene calls are TRBV27 and TRBJ2-7, with D perhaps matching TRBD1 (5 bases). The CDR3 is 14 amino acids. Germline V gives CDR1 MNHEY, CDR2 SMNVEV (reference sequence). V was pared by 1 base and J by 6 bases, with 13 bases between. The CDR3 protein is CASSLYTARGEQYF. The DNA of the CDR3 is TGTGCCAGCAGTTTATATACAGCTAGGGGCGAGCAGTACTTC.

This clone appeared a single time. The chain employs TRBV27 and TRBJ2-2; D is possibly TRBD2 (5 bases). Germline V lookup: CDR1 MNHEY, CDR2 SMNVEV (reference sequence). V was trimmed by 7 bases and J by 1 base, leaving 13 bases between them. The CDR3 is 15 amino acids. CDR3 nucleotide sequence: TGTGCCAGCAAGTGGGGAGAACAGAACACCGGGGAGCTGTTTTTT. Translation: CASKWGEQNTGELFF.

The rearrangement links TRBV7-9 to TRBJ1-3, with TRBD1 matching 8 bases. The CDR3 has 14 residues. The trim removed 5 bases at V and 1 base at J, leaving 1 base unmatched. The germline CDR1 and CDR2 sequences are SEHNR and FQNEAQ (reference sequence). This chain's CDR3 is CASSRTGSGNTIYF. The CDR3 nucleotides are TGTGCCAGCAGCCGGACAGGGTCTGGAAACACCATATATTTT.

The rearrangement uses TRBV19 and TRBJ2-7, with TRBD1 as a possible D gene (5 bases). The CDR3 consists of 13 residues. Looked up from germline, CDR1 is LNHDA and CDR2 is SQIVND (reference sequence). Trimming took 5 bases from V and 2 from J, leaving 10 bases between them. The CDR3 bases are TGTGCCAGTAGTGTGACAGAAACCTACGAGCAGTACTTC. It yields the protein CASSVTETYEQYF.